Listed here are 20 T cell receptor beta chains from one sample, sequenced in a study of beta chain features in type 1 diabetes. Their antigens remain unidentified. Study conclusions and caveats: Type 1 diabetes patients had TCRB CDR3s that were shorter (moderately but significantly so) in all four CD4+ subsets.

The entirety of the isolated RNA underwent reverse transcription, so expressed TCRB transcripts were sequenced. Method: immunoSEQ multiplex PCR; TCRdb's copy keeps in-frame clones and lacks some. There are approximately 280,000 clones in the sample; 15% occur only once, and less than 0.02% lies in the top ten. Sequencing was carried out using naive CD4+ T cells from blood. The receptors come from a man between 18 and 35 years old with type 1 diabetes.

This clone was found a few times. V gene TRBV19 combines with J gene TRBJ2-7; D is ambiguous. The CDR3 is 15 amino acids. V was clipped by 5 bases and J by 0 bases, with 14 bases between them. Germline CDR1 reads LNHDA; CDR2 reads SQIVND (reference sequence). The CDR3 protein is CASSDGYRDSYEQYF. In DNA form, the CDR3 reads TGTGCCAGTAGTGACGGCTACAGAGACTCCTACGAGCAGTACTTC.

The chain recombines TRBV5-1 with TRBJ1-6; D is unresolved. Trimming stripped 0 bases from V and 8 bases from J, with 12 bases between. This CDR3 has 15 amino acids. Germline values: CDR1 SGHRS, CDR2 YFSETQ. For the CDR3, the DNA is TGCGCCAGCAGCTTGGAGGGCCCGAGGGATTCACCCCTCCACTTT. Translation gives CASSLEGPRDSPLHF.

V and J are TRBV18 and TRBJ2-7; 10 bases map to TRBD1. Germline-derived CDR1 and CDR2 are KGHSH and LQKENI. V dropped 3 bases and J dropped 5; count of bases not matched to a gene: 10. There are 16 residues in the CDR3. The CDR3 nucleotides are TGTGCCAGCTCACCTAATTGGGGACAGGGGTACGACGAGCAGTACTTC. Its protein is CASSPNWGQGYDEQYF.

This clone was picked up a small number of times. This rearrangement joins TRBV7-2 to TRBJ2-7, with 7 bases fitting TRBD1. Germline V lookup: CDR1 SGHTA, CDR2 FQGNSA. The CDR3 length is 14 residues. J was trimmed by 4 bases and V by 1 base; bases with no gene match: 4. CDR3 DNA: TGTGCCAGCAGCTTAGGACAGGGCGAATACGAGCAGTACTTC. As protein: CASSLGQGEYEQYF.

This chain uses TRBV2 with TRBJ1-2; D not resolved. The V gene's germline CDR1 is SNHLY and CDR2 FYNNEI. The CDR3 length is 10 residues. The V end lost 8 bases, the J end lost 4 bases, and 5 bases lay between the germline ends. DNA of the CDR3: TGTGCCAGCGCTACCTATGGCTACACCTTC. Residues: CASATYGYTF.

The table lists this clone with a few counts. This chain connects TRBV2 to TRBJ2-6; 10 bases line up with TRBD2. The CDR3 loop spans 19 amino acids. The ends lost 8 bases at V and 4 bases at J; junction bases unmatched: 17. Germline values: CDR1 SNHLY, CDR2 FYNNEI. This chain's CDR3 is CASARRVAGGVTGANVLTF. The CDR3 nucleotides are TGTGCCAGCGCCCGGAGGGTAGCGGGAGGTGTAACCGGGGCCAACGTCCTGACTTTC.

The chain has TRBV18 and TRBJ1-2; D is unresolved. The length of the CDR3 is 13 residues. Trimming removed 2 bases at V and 0 bases at J, with 4 bases between. Looked up from germline, CDR1 is KGHSH and CDR2 is LQKENI. CDR3 region: CASSPETNYGYTF. The CDR3 DNA reads as TGTGCCAGCTCACCAGAGACTAACTATGGCTACACCTTC.

This clone was detected only a few times. The chain uses TRBV5-1 and TRBJ2-7; D is perhaps TRBD1 (5 bases). The ends were cut back, 2 bases at V and 3 bases at J, with 9 bases in the middle. This CDR3 has 13 residues. The germline V gene encodes CDR1 SGHRS and CDR2 YFSETQ. The CDR3 reads CASSFGHDYEQYF. CDR3 DNA sequence: TGCGCCAGCAGCTTCGGACACGACTACGAGCAGTACTTC. Filled out from reference TRBV5-1 and TRBJ2-7, the complete variable domain reads KAGVTQTPRYLIKTRGQQVTLSCSPISGHRSVSWYQQTPGQGLQFLFEYFSETQRNKGNFPGRFSGRQFSNSRSEMNVSTLELGDSALYLCASSFGHDYEQYFGPGTRLTVT.

The CDR3 DNA is TGTGCCAGCAGTTACAATAGCGTCGACGAGCAGTACTTC. This gives the protein CASSYNSVDEQYF. The V call is TRBV6-5, the J call TRBJ2-7; D perhaps matches TRBD2 (5 bases). Trimming cost V 2 bases and J 5 bases, with 10 bases left between them. CDR3 length: 13 residues. The germline gives CDR1 MNHEY, CDR2 SVGAGI.

The genes are TRBV11-2 and TRBJ2-1; 9 bases match TRBD1. Germline loops: CDR1 SGHAT, CDR2 FQNNGV. J gave up 8 bases and V 5 bases, and 13 bases lay outside the gene matches. The CDR3 spans 16 residues. The CDR3 DNA follows: TGTGCCAGCAGCAGAAACCGTGTACAGGGGGCCTATGAGCAGTTCTTC. This sequence encodes CASSRNRVQGAYEQFF.

V is TRBV29-1 and J is TRBJ1-2; TRBD1 agrees at 8 bases. Trimming cost V 6 bases and J 0 bases; bases outside gene matches: 9. Germline V gives CDR1 SQVTM, CDR2 ANQGSEA. The CDR3 totals 15 residues. Here the CDR3 DNA reads TGCAGCGTCTCCCAGGGGGCTATAGCTAACTATGGCTACACCTTC. The encoded protein is CSVSQGAIANYGYTF.

This chain uses TRBV28 with TRBJ1-5; 7 bases align to TRBD1. The germline V gene has CDR1 MDHEN and CDR2 SYDVKM. This CDR3 has 15 residues. With 6 bases clipped from V and 6 bases from J, the junction kept 11 bases outside the gene matches. The CDR3 loop is CASSNVGGGPQPQHF. CDR3 bases: TGTGCCAGCAGCAACGTAGGAGGGGGCCCTCAGCCCCAGCATTTT.

This chain links TRBV7-8 with TRBJ2-7, with TRBD2 as a possible D gene (5 bases). V was pared by 0 bases and J by 0 bases, with 12 bases between. This CDR3 comprises 16 residues. CDR1 is SGHVS and CDR2 is FQNEAQ in the germline V gene. The CDR3 is CASSLAGLGVSYEQYF. The CDR3 DNA is TGTGCCAGCAGCTTAGCCGGACTTGGTGTCTCCTACGAGCAGTACTTC.

The CDR3 DNA reads as TGTGCCAGCAGCACGACAGGGGGCCGGGGCACAGATACGCAGTATTTT. It specifies CASSTTGGRGTDTQYF. The rearrangement links TRBV9 to TRBJ2-3; 10 bases map to TRBD1. Losses at the gene ends were 4 bases for V and 1 base for J; bases not matched to a gene: 6. CDR3 length: 16 residues. Germline CDR1 and CDR2: SGDLS and YYNGEE.

CDR3 residues: CASSTTGDNSPLHF. CDR3 sequence (DNA): TGCGCCAGCAGCACAACAGGGGATAATTCACCCCTCCACTTT. This chain connects TRBV5-1 to TRBJ1-6; 7 bases are shared with TRBD1. The CDR3 totals 14 residues. V lost 4 bases to trimming and J lost 5 bases; unmatched junction nucleotides: 3. The germline CDR1 and CDR2 sequences are SGHRS and YFSETQ.

With regard to this clone: The sample carries other DNA sequences with the same CDR3. The chain employs TRBV18 and TRBJ2-3; D might be TRBD2 (5 bases). CDR1 KGHSH and CDR2 LQKENI come from the germline V gene. This CDR3 contains 14 residues. V dropped 3 bases and J dropped 0 bases, with 7 bases sitting between them. CDR3 in amino acids: CASSPSGSTDTQYF. The CDR3 DNA follows: TGTGCCAGCTCACCCTCGGGAAGCACAGATACGCAGTATTTT.

This clone was observed a handful of times. The chain uses TRBV7-9 and TRBJ2-4; a possible D gene is TRBD2 (5 bases). V was shortened by 2 bases and J by 6 bases, with 11 bases between the two germline ends. The CDR3 sequence is 14 residues long. From germline, CDR1 is SEHNR and CDR2 FQNEAQ (reference sequence). The CDR3, as DNA: TGTGCCAGCAGCTTAAAGGGTGGAGGAAACATTCAGTACTTC. Its protein product is CASSLKGGGNIQYF.

In this sample, this clone turned up a few times. The chain combines TRBV6-6 with TRBJ2-7; 7 nucleotides agree with TRBD2. The V and J ends lost 5 bases and 3 bases, in that order; junction bases with no gene match: 7. The CDR3 is 14 residues long. The germline V gene has CDR1 MNHNY and CDR2 SVGAGI (reference sequence). This chain's CDR3 is CASSQREVHYEQYF. The CDR3 DNA reads TGTGCCAGCAGTCAACGGGAGGTGCACTACGAGCAGTACTTC.

V usage is TRBV10-3 and J usage is TRBJ2-7, with 10 bases matching TRBD2. Trimming took 10 bases from V and 2 from J; bases not matched to a gene: 5. The CDR3 loop spans 13 amino acids. Germline assignment: CDR1 ENHRY and CDR2 SYGVKD. The CDR3 loop reads CATGAGGPYEQYF. CDR3 coding DNA: TGTGCCACCGGAGCGGGGGGGCCCTACGAGCAGTACTTC.

This clone has just a few counts. This rearrangement joins TRBV5-6 to TRBJ2-3, with 12 bases matching TRBD2. J gave up 0 bases and V 3 bases, and 2 bases lay outside the gene matches. The CDR3 extends over 16 amino acids. CDR1 and CDR2 (germline): SGHDT, YYEEEE. The CDR3 DNA follows: TGTGCCAGCAGCTGGGGACTAGCGGGCAGCACAGATACGCAGTATTTT. Its translation: CASSWGLAGSTDTQYF.